This TCR beta chain was retrieved from a study of T cell repertoires in cytomegalovirus infection. As for the study in general: Carrying CMV and the relevant HLA type showed in public TCR beta signatures.

With 8 bases removed from V and 1 base from J, the gap between germline ends came to 17 bases. CDR3 length: 15 amino acids. TCRdb ran MiXCR on the reads and lists one entry per CDR3 protein. Among roughly 600,000 distinct CDR3 sequences listed, 20% to 25% were seen once. Regarding the study as a whole: Dominating the ex vivo response were TCR beta clonotypes that were CMV-specific and HLA-C-restricted. Cumulative public TCR beta family frequency identified CMV carriers with the relevant HLA.

In the case of this clonotype: Its target is not known.

The sample comprised CD8+ T cells from PBMCs. This sequence was found in a human donor in good health (CMV status not recorded). Some clones in this sample may be carry-over from other donors' samples. This rearrangement joins TRBV12-3 or TRBV12-4 to TRBJ2-5; D is unresolved. DNA of the CDR3: TGTGCCAGCGCCCTAATGGTGCTCCCCCAAGAGACCCAGTACTTC. Protein sequence: CASALMVLPQETQYF.